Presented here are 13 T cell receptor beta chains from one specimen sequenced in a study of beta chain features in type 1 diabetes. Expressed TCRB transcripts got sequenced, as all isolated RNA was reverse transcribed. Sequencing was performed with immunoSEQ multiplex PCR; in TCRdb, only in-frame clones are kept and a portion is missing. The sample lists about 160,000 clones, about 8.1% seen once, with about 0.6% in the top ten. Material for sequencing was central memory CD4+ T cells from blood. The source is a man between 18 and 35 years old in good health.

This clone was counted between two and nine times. CDR3 bases: TGTGCCAGCAGCTTAGACAGTGACGTCGGCTACACCTTC. Protein product: CASSLDSDVGYTF. This chain joins TRBV7-3 and TRBJ1-2, with D possibly being TRBD1 (5 bases). With 2 bases removed from V and 8 bases from J, the gap between germline ends came to 12 bases. The germline gives CDR1 SGHTA, CDR2 FQGTGA. The CDR3 length is 13 residues.

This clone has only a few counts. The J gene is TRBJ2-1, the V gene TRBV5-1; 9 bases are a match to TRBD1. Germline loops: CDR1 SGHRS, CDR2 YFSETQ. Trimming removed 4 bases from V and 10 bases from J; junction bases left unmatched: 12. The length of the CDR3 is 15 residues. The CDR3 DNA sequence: TGCGCCAGCAGCAACCGGGACAGGGTAAGAGACGAGCAGTTCTTC. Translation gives CASSNRDRVRDEQFF.

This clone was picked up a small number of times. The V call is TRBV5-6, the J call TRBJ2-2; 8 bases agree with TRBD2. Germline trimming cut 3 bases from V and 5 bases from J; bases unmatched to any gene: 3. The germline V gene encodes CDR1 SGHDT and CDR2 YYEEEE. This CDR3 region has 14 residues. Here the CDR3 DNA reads TGTGCCAGCAGCTCGGGGGGGCCTACCGGGGAGCTGTTTTTT. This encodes CASSSGGPTGELFF.

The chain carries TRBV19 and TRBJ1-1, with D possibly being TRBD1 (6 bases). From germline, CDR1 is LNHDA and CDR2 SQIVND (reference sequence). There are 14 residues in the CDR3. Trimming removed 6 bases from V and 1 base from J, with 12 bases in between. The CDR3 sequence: CASRRQDGNTEAFF. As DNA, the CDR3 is TGTGCCAGTAGGAGACAGGACGGGAACACTGAAGCTTTCTTT.

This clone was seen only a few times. The CDR3 protein is CASSMAGRRWNTIYF. CDR3 sequence (DNA): TGTGCCAGTAGTATGGCGGGACGTCGATGGAACACCATATATTTT. This chain joins TRBV19 and TRBJ1-3; the D gene is possibly TRBD1 (5 bases). Trimming shortened V by 3 bases and J by 7 bases, and 16 bases separated the two germline ends. The CDR3 spans 15 residues. CDR1 and CDR2 from the germline V gene are LNHDA and SQIVND (reference sequence).

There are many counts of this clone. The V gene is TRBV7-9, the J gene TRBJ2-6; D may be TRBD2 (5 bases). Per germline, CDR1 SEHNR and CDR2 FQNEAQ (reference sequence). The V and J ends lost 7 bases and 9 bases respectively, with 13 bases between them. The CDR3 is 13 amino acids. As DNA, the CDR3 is TGTGCCAGCACTAGAGGGCCCGACAACGTCCTGACTTTC. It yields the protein CASTRGPDNVLTF.

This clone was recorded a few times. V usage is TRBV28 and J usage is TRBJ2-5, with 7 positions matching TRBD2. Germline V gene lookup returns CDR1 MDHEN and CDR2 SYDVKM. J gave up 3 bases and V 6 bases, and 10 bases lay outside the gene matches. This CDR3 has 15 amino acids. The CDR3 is CASRGGSRAEETQYF. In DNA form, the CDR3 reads TGTGCCAGCAGGGGGGGGAGCAGGGCGGAAGAGACCCAGTACTTC.

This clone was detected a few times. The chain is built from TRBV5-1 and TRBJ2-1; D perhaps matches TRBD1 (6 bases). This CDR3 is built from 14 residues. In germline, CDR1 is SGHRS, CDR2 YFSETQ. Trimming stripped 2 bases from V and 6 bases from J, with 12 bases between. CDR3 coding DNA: TGCGCCAGCAGCTTTCAAACAGGGTCCAATGAGCAGTTCTTC. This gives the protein CASSFQTGSNEQFF.

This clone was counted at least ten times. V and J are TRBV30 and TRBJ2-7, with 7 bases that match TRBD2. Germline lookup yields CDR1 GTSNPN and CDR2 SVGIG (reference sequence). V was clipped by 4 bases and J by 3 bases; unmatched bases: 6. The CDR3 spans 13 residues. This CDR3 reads CAWTGLLNYEQYF. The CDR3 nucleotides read TGTGCCTGGACGGGACTACTAAACTACGAGCAGTACTTC.

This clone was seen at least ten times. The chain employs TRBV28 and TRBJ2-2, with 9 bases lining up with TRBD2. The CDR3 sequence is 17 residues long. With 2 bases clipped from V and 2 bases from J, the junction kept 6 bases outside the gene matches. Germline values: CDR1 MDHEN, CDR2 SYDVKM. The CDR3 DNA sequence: TGTGCCAGCAGTTTAATCCCTAGCGGGACTAACACCGGGGAGCTGTTTTTT. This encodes CASSLIPSGTNTGELFF.

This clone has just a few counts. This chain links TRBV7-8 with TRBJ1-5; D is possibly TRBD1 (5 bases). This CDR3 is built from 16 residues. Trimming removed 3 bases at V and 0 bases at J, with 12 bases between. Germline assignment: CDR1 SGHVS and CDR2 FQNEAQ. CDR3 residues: CASSFAQGYSNQPQHF. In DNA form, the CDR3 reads TGTGCCAGCAGCTTCGCTCAGGGTTATAGCAATCAGCCCCAGCATTTT.

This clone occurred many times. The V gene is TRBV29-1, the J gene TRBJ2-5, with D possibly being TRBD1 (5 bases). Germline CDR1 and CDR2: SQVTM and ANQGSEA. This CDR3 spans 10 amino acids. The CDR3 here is CSGAQDLQYF. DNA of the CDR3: TGCAGTGGGGCACAGGACCTCCAGTACTTC.

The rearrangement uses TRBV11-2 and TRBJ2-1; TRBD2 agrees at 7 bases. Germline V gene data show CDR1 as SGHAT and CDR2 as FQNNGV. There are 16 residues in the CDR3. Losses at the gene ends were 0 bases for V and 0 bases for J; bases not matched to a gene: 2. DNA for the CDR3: TGTGCCAGCAGCTTAGATAGCGGGTCCTCCTACAATGAGCAGTTCTTC. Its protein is CASSLDSGSSYNEQFF.